These 15 T cell receptor beta chains were sequenced from one sample in a study of blood T cells in healthy people across ages. Primers used in a second PCR of roughly 6 to 11 cycles were a sample-barcoded 5' primer and a J-beta primer mix. From the 5' RACE reads, TCRdb called clonotypes with MiXCR, one entry per CDR3 protein. Among roughly 800,000 distinct CDR3 sequences listed, around 36% were seen once. What was sequenced was blood. These receptors came from a man between 18 and 29 years old in good health.

In the case of this clonotype: The junction and the germline gene differ at one end; a read error may be behind it. CDR3 region: CGAEDSGTSTDTQYF. The CDR3 DNA reads as TGCGGTGCAGAAGACAGTGGAACCAGCACAGATACGCAGTATTTT. This sequence joins TRBV20-1 and TRBJ2-3; weak D call: TRBD1 (5 bases). Germline CDR1 DFQATT, CDR2 SNEGSKA (reference sequence). There are 15 residues in the CDR3.

This rearrangement joins TRBV7-3 to TRBJ2-1; TRBD2 might be the D (5 bases). The CDR3 totals 12 residues. The V end lost 8 bases, the J end lost 7 bases, and 12 bases lay between the germline ends. Germline lookup yields CDR1 SGHTA and CDR2 FQGTGA. The CDR3 loop is CASANWENEQFF. CDR3 bases: TGTGCCAGCGCGAATTGGGAGAATGAGCAGTTCTTC.

J is TRBJ2-7 and V is TRBV7-9, with TRBD1 matching 7 bases. The CDR3 loop spans 14 amino acids. The germline gives CDR1 SEHNR, CDR2 FQNEAQ (reference sequence). The J segment lost 3 bases and the V segment lost 5 bases, leaving 7 bases of the junction unmatched. CDR3 DNA sequence: TGTGCCAGCAGCCCGGGACAGCGCGACTACGAGCAGTACTTC. Translating it yields CASSPGQRDYEQYF.

The chain links TRBV4-2 to TRBJ1-6; 9 positions match TRBD1. After removal of 1 base from V and 7 bases from J, the junction contained 11 bases not matched to a gene. Germline lookup yields CDR1 LGHNA and CDR2 YNFKEQ. CDR3 length: 18 residues. CDR3 in DNA: TGTGCCAGCAGCCAAGGGAGGGACAGGGCCTATCGGAATTCACCCCTCCACTTT. Residues: CASSQGRDRAYRNSPLHF.

This clonotype came up a few times. Possible read error: a much larger clone is one base away. V is TRBV3-1 and J is TRBJ2-1; perhaps TRBD1 as D (5 bases). With the DNA end fitting TRBJ2-7 better, the J assignment may be wrong. This CDR3 comprises 14 residues. Germline V gene lookup returns CDR1 LGHDT and CDR2 YNNKEL (reference sequence). CDR3 region: CASSPTGSYNEQYF. CDR3 bases: TGTGCCAGCAGCCCCACAGGCTCCTACAATGAGCAGTACTTC.

Concerning this clonotype: A much larger clonotype is one base distant, so this may be a read error. CDR3 coding DNA: TGTGCCAGCAGCGGCGGGGAGACTTACGAGCAGTTCTTC. It is translated as CASSGGETYEQFF. The chain joins TRBV5-5 to TRBJ2-1; a possible D gene is TRBD2 (6 bases). Trimming took off 4 bases at V and 10 bases at J, with 15 bases between the two ends. This CDR3 is built from 13 residues. The V gene's germline CDR1 is SGHKS and CDR2 YYEKEE (reference sequence).

The chain carries TRBV12-3 or TRBV12-4 and TRBJ1-1, with D tentatively TRBD1 (6 bases). The V end was cut by 7 bases, the J end by 1 base, with 13 bases between. The CDR3 has 14 amino acids. The CDR3 sequence: CASNTGLWNTEAFF. Written as DNA, the CDR3 is TGTGCCAGCAATACAGGGTTGTGGAACACTGAAGCTTTCTTT.

With respect to this clonotype: A junction boundary mismatches the germline segment, possibly from a read error. The J gene is TRBJ1-2, the V gene TRBV5-5; no clear D gene. This CDR3 spans 14 amino acids. Looked up from germline, CDR1 is SGHKS and CDR2 is YYEKEE (reference sequence). Written as DNA, the CDR3 is TGTGCCAGCGGCTTAGGGCAGAGCAACTATGGCTACACCTTC. It encodes CASGLGQSNYGYTF. The variable domain in full, with the rest retrieved from reference TRBV5-5 and TRBJ1-2, is DAGVTQSPTHLIKTRGQQVTLRCSPISGHKSVSWYQQVLGQGPQFIFQYYEKEERGRGNFPDRFSARQFPNYSSELNVNALLLGDSALYLCASGLGQSNYGYTFGSGTRLTVV.

The chain is built from TRBV27 and TRBJ2-3, with D perhaps matching TRBD1 or TRBD2 (5 bases each). The V end was cut by 5 bases, the J end by 3 bases, with 15 bases between. Germline CDR1 is MNHEY and CDR2 is SMNVEV (reference sequence). There are 15 residues in the CDR3. The CDR3 DNA follows: TGTGCCAGCAGTCTGCACAGGACGGGGACAGATACGCAGTATTTT. Amino acid sequence: CASSLHRTGTDTQYF.

The sample holds many counts of this clonotype. The chain links TRBV7-2 to TRBJ2-2; no reliable D call. Trimming removed 5 bases at V and 4 bases at J, with 11 bases between. From germline, CDR1 is SGHTA and CDR2 FQGNSA. The CDR3 is made up of 14 amino acids. CDR3 sequence reads: CASSPSSITGELFF. For the CDR3, the DNA is TGTGCCAGCAGCCCATCCTCCATCACCGGGGAGCTGTTTTTT.

Notes on this clonotype: At one boundary the junction diverges from the germline segment, which might be a read error. This rearrangement joins TRBV3-1 to TRBJ1-2; TRBD1 matches 9 bases. This CDR3 is 13 amino acids long. The germline gives CDR1 LGHDT, CDR2 YNNKEL (reference sequence). CDR3 sequence (DNA): TGTGCCAGCAGCCCGTGGACAGGGGTAGGCTATACCTTC. It is translated as CASSPWTGVGYTF.

This clonotype has more than one count but fewer than ten. The rearrangement joins TRBV9 to TRBJ1-1; D not certain. V lost 0 bases and J 8 bases, leaving 8 bases between the germline ends. Germline CDR1 reads SGDLS; CDR2 reads YYNGEE. There are 12 residues in the CDR3. CDR3 amino acids: CASSVAGSEAFF. CDR3 DNA: TGTGCCAGCAGCGTAGCGGGCTCCGAAGCTTTCTTT.

CDR3 bases: TGTGCCAGCAAACCAGGCACAGATACGCAGTATTTT. This translates into CASKPGTDTQYF. J is TRBJ2-3 and V is TRBV2; D is uncertain. Germline V gives CDR1 SNHLY, CDR2 FYNNEI. Trimming removed 7 bases from V and 1 base from J, with 6 bases in between. This CDR3 contains 12 residues.

On this clonotype: A single base separates this from a much larger clone, so it may be a read error. V and J are TRBV12-3 or TRBV12-4 and TRBJ2-7; 9 bases line up with TRBD2. Trimming removed 4 bases from V and 7 bases from J; junction bases left unmatched: 14. The CDR3 covers 16 residues. DNA of the CDR3: TGTGCCAGCAGTTCCACTCTAGCGGGGAGATACAATGAGCAGTACTTC. Residues: CASSSTLAGRYNEQYF.

The chain joins TRBV4-2 to TRBJ1-6; a weak D match, TRBD1 (5 bases). CDR1 and CDR2 (germline): LGHNA, YNFKEQ. V was clipped by 0 bases and J by 6 bases, with 15 bases between them. The CDR3 runs to 17 residues. This CDR3 is CASSQDGSGTLNSPLHF. CDR3 bases: TGTGCCAGCAGCCAAGATGGGTCAGGGACCCTTAATTCACCCCTCCACTTT.